What follows describes a single T cell receptor (beta chain). Antigen specificity is unknown. The treatment: oral pan-JAK inhibitor, 5-10 mg twice daily. Sorting of PBMCs yielded the CD4+ and CD8+ T cells. This sample is part of a study of CD8+ T cells in alopecia areata. Study-level information: Scoring of severity for treated patients was based on percentage of affected scalp area.

As the sequencing template, cDNA was produced by extracting RNA and reverse transcribing it. Assay used: immunoSEQ multiplex PCR; TCRdb lists only in-frame clones, some missing. The profile shows 150,000 to 200,000 clones, about three fifths of them singletons. Study-wide findings and caveats: The study found tofacitinib significantly decreased scalp clonality and expanded CD8+ clones among the top 100.

The CDR3 has 14 amino acids. CDR1 is LNHDA, CDR2 SQIVND, per germline (reference sequence). Trimming left V 3 bases short and J 0 bases short, with 7 bases between. The J gene is TRBJ2-3, the V gene TRBV19; no clear D gene. This clonotype originated in a human donor with alopecia areata. Specimen: CD4+ T cells sorted from blood, collected at roughly week 49, from a patient treated with tofacitinib. The CDR3 sequence: CASSIGTSTDTQYF. For the CDR3, the DNA is TGTGCCAGTAGTATCGGTACTAGCACAGATACGCAGTATTTT.